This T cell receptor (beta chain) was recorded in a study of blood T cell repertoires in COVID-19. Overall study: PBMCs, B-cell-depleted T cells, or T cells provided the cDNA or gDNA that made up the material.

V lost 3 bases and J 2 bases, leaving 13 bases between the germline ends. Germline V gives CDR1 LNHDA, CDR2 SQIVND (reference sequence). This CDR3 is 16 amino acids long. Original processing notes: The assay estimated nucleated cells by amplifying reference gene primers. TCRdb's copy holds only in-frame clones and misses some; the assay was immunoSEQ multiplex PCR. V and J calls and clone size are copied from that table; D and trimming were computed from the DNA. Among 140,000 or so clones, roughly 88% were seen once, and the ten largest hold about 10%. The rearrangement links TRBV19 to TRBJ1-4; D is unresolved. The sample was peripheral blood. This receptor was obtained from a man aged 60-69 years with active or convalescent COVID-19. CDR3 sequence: CASSILLPTTNEKLFF. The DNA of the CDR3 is TGTGCCAGTAGTATCCTACTACCGACTACTAATGAAAAACTGTTTTTT.